This T cell receptor beta chain was observed in a study of T cells in Graves' hyperthyroidism and ophthalmopathy (dated 2019 in TCRdb). Broadly, across the study: Peripheral blood samples were taken at the time of initial diagnosis, prior to any treatment. For training and testing, the 80 to 100 patients in the discovery cohort were randomly divided in a 7:3 ratio. The paper describes TCR Vbeta CDR3 sequencing of 130 to 150 peripheral blood samples, made up of about 40 ophthalmopathy patients, around 73 hyperthyroidism patients and 17 progressor patients. Prospective prediction of ophthalmopathy was tested in an independent validation cohort of some 19 hyperthyroidism patients and some 17 patients who later progressed to ophthalmopathy. After sampling, hyperthyroidism patients received methimazole starting at 30 mg daily, and ophthalmopathy patients received high-dose intravenous methylprednisolone. To identify distinguishing TCR V-J signatures, a discovery cohort of roughly 100 patients was used, comprising 43 with Graves' ophthalmopathy and around 57 with stable Graves' hyperthyroidism. The study also compared thyroid tissue and blood T-cell repertoires from over 5 Graves' hyperthyroidism patients.

From the cysteine up to the phenylalanine, the CDR3 has a length of 17 residues. Solely the CDR3 DNA is kept, with 51 bases framed from the first base. Trimming costs V 2 bases and J 0 bases, and their ends lie 16 bases apart. Reading the germline V gene gives CDR1 MNHEY and CDR2 SVGAGI. Study-wide conclusions, independent of this receptor: Most expanded thyroid clonotypes (frequency above 0.001) were also detected in blood, a finding suggesting that blood repertoires may reflect thyroid immune responses. During validation, the model predicted progression to ophthalmopathy a median of roughly six months ahead of onset, with around 71% sensitivity and more than 72% specificity. Sample size was not statistically predetermined, and blinding of investigators to group allocation was not performed. In cross-validation, a model built on a 13 V-J signature told ophthalmopathy apart from stable hyperthyroidism with 85% to 90% sensitivity and 81% to 82% specificity, and in testing the same model reached 80%/75%.

Moderately to severely active disease, a Clinical Activity Score of at least 3, a NOSPECS grade of at least 4, and a duration under 3 months were present in ophthalmopathy patients. The study excluded patients with uncontrolled infections, other autoimmune diseases, pregnancy or lactation. Diagnoses relied on clinical symptoms, serum thyroxine and TRAb, thyroid ultrasound and orbital computed tomography. PBMCs were separated from over 9 ml of fresh peripheral blood using Ficoll-Paque density gradient centrifugation. Total RNA was extracted with Trizol reagent, and quality was checked on an Agilent 2100 Bioanalyzer. Amplification of TCR beta CDR3 regions was carried out from RNA transcripts. For the first round of RT-PCR on the TCR CDR3, the HTBI primer set was used together with the Qiagen OneStep RT-PCR kit. The libraries were constructed in a second round of multiplex PCR and then size-selected and purified. The libraries were sequenced on an Illumina HiSeq2000 using paired-end 100 bp reads. The original methods were these. SOAPnuke was used to process the raw data, throwing out any read that contained adapters or uncalled bases, had a mean Phred below 15, or lacked an exact constant-primer or identifier match. High-quality paired reads were merged using COPE v1.2.5, and each unique nucleotide sequence was defined as a clonotype. Clonotypes were aligned to IMGT TRBV, TRBD and TRBJ reference segments using MiTCR v1.1. Only V-J combinations with frequency above 0.0001, covering 99% to 99.2% of repertoires, were analysed. A TCS score was defined as the ratio of F50 (clonal expansion) to E x V (chaos), with BLOSUM62-based TCRdist applied between CDR3 peptides within each V-J. Welch's t-statistics and random forest reduced roughly 540 V-J features to about 12, which were used in a naive Bayes classifier (R e1071). Through fastp at Q25 and MiXCR, TCRdb rebuilt clones from the public reads, retaining in-frame beta chains. Rows with one shared CDR3 protein collapse into an entry with the most common genes and DNA. TCRdb, rather than the study authors, made the V and J calls. This sample has about 600,000 distinct CDR3 sequences in its table, and 12% to 15% of those were observed once. The ten largest make up approximately 6.4% of the sample.

This clonotype has only a few counts. Its specific antigen is unknown. Base qualities are missing; no much larger clone stands one base away. The sample comprised blood. The source is a young woman with Graves' ophthalmopathy. The rearrangement joined TRBV6-5 to TRBJ2-5; possibly the D gene is TRBD1, per 5 matching bases. The CDR3 has the sequence CASSYPKGPKNQETQYF. In nucleotides, the sequence is TGTGCCAGCAGTTACCCCAAGGGGCCTAAGAACCAAGAGACCCAGTACTTC.